This record concerns one T cell receptor (beta chain) sequence. Its target is unknown. Relative to the germline gene, one junction end is altered; a read error may explain this. The data derive from a study of T cell repertoires in cytomegalovirus infection. TCRdb reprocessed the reads with MiXCR, giving one entry per CDR3 protein. The sample includes roughly 500,000 distinct CDR3 sequences, 15% to 20% of them seen just once. CDR1 MNHEY and CDR2 SVGEGT come from the germline V gene. The CDR3 extends over 14 amino acids. Findings and caveats of the study: The study found HLA-C-restricted CMV-specific TCR beta clonotypes dominating the ex vivo response.

Specimen: CD8+ T cells from PBMCs. The receptor was isolated from a human donor in good health (CMV status not recorded). Some clones in this sample may be carry-over from other donors' samples. This chain joins TRBV6-2 or TRBV6-3 and TRBJ1-1; D is unresolved. CDR3 in DNA: TGTGCCAGCAGTTCCCCAGAACAGAAAACTGAAGATTTCTTT. Protein product: CASSSPEQKTEDFF.